This T cell receptor beta chain derives from a study of monozygotic twins with inflammatory bowel disease. From germline, CDR1 is DFQATT and CDR2 SNEGSKA (reference sequence). The CDR3 runs to 14 residues. Study-wide points: The co-twins with IBD showed lower TCRbeta diversity (inverse Simpson) than their healthy siblings.

TCRdb reprocessed the 5' RACE reads and keeps a single row for each CDR3 protein, giving no DNA. The sample data list approximately 200,000 distinct CDR3 sequences. Note on this clonotype: Its antigen is unidentified.

This sequence was found in a human donor with ulcerative colitis or Crohn's disease, or a healthy co-twin of an affected twin (not recorded which). The sequencing input was blood. This chain connects TRBV20-1 to TRBJ2-3. CDR3 protein: CSARIWVARDTQYF.